One TCR beta chain is described in this entry. Its antigen remains unknown. Here immunoSEQ multiplex PCR was the method, and the copy in TCRdb shows in-frame clones only, minus some. The profile shows 15,000 to 20,000 clones, roughly 80% of them singletons. This entry belongs to a study of T cells after posttransplantation cyclophosphamide. Study-wide results and caveats: TRB overlap between skin or GI tissue T cells and blood was limited.

Controls had myeloablative marrow grafts with methotrexate and calcineurin inhibitor, sampled at 1 year. V was cut by 3 bases and J by 4 bases, with 13 bases left in between. Germline V CDR1 and CDR2: GTSNPN, SVGIG (reference sequence). The CDR3 loop spans 13 amino acids. The clonotype was recovered from a young adult male patient who received an allogeneic stem cell transplant from an unrelated donor, was CMV-positive, and had acute and chronic GVHD. A subset of T cells may come from the graft donor. The source material was PBMCs, sampled 441 days after allogeneic stem cell transplant with calcineurin inhibitor and methotrexate. The rearrangement joins TRBV30 to TRBJ2-7; D possibly corresponds to TRBD1 (6 bases). For the CDR3, the DNA is TGTGCCTGGAGCCAGGGGAACTATTACGAGCAGTACTTC. Translation gives CAWSQGNYYEQYF. The full variable domain, its missing parts supplied by reference TRBV30 and TRBJ2-7, is SQTIHQWPATLVQPVGSPLSLECTVEGTSNPNLYWYRQAAGRGLQLLFYSVGIGQISSEVPQNLSASRPQDRQFILSSKKLLLSDSGFYLCAWSQGNYYEQYFGPGTRLTVT.